This paragraph reports one T cell receptor beta chain. The sample comes from a study of blood T cell repertoires in COVID-19. Study summary: Donors in the United States, Italy and Spain gave samples during acute or convalescent COVID-19. The cDNA or gDNA used as material had been derived from T cells, B-cell-depleted T cells, or PBMCs.

Study processing details: Nucleated cell counts were estimated from reference gene primer amplification. The assay was immunoSEQ multiplex PCR, and TCRdb's table has in-frame clones only and misses some. The V and J calls and clone size were taken over from that table, and D and trimming were inferred from the DNA. This table has some 490,000 clones, 70% to 90% appearing once. The germline V gene encodes CDR1 ENHRY and CDR2 SYGVKD. Trimming took 11 bases from V and 1 from J; bases not matched to a gene: 11. This CDR3 comprises 14 residues. The chain combines TRBV10-3 with TRBJ2-7, with TRBD1 identical over 7 bases. The specimen sequenced was peripheral blood. This clonotype was sampled from a human donor in a cohort sampled during active COVID-19. The chain's CDR3 is CASKGGPLSYEQYF. The CDR3 DNA reads TGTGCCTCCAAAGGGGGCCCCTTATCCTACGAGCAGTACTTC.